Below are 3 T cell receptor beta chains sequenced from a single sample in a study of spatial heterogeneity in lung cancer (dated by TCRdb to between 2018 and 2020). Preparation of the library involved 5' RACE. Instrument used: NextSeq 500. Clones were called with MiXCR by TCRdb after fastp trimmed the public reads at Q25, and only in-frame beta chains were retained. Rows with one shared CDR3 protein collapse into an entry with the most common genes and DNA. For this sample the table gives more than 20,000 distinct CDR3 sequences, of which roughly 4.2% were detected only once. The top ten constitute 6% to 7.5% of the sample. The time point label corresponds to: sample taken at primary tumor resection. TCR sequencing used whole RNA extracted from tumor and nontumor lung tissue, or from cryopreserved PBMC samples, without cell sorting. The input for sequencing was PBMCs, taken at surgery. These receptors were obtained from a male donor with early-stage non-small cell lung cancer.

This clonotype is judged medium-sized. This rearrangement joins TRBV4-2 to TRBJ2-3; no reliable D call. V dropped 2 bases and J dropped 6 bases, with 12 bases sitting between them. Germline lookup yields CDR1 LGHNA and CDR2 YNFKEQ. The length of the CDR3 is 14 residues. The CDR3 DNA is TGTGCCAGCAGCCAAAAGGGTCCTCGGGATACGCAGTATTTT. Its translation is CASSQKGPRDTQYF.

This clonotype appeared many times. This sequence joins TRBV5-1 and TRBJ2-5; TRBD2 matches 10 bases. The CDR3 is 17 amino acids. In germline, CDR1 is SGHRS, CDR2 YFSETQ. J lost 0 bases, V lost 4 bases, and 9 bases had no gene match. The DNA for the CDR3 is TGCGCCAGCAGCAGGACAAATAGCGGGGGGTACCAAGAGACCCAGTACTTC. Its protein product is CASSRTNSGGYQETQYF. Full variable domain (rest looked up from reference TRBV5-1 and TRBJ2-5): KAGVTQTPRYLIKTRGQQVTLSCSPISGHRSVSWYQQTPGQGLQFLFEYFSETQRNKGNFPGRFSGRQFSNSRSEMNVSTLELGDSALYLCASSRTNSGGYQETQYFGPGTRLLVL.

This clonotype has ten or more counts. This chain links TRBV18 with TRBJ1-2; D call uncertain. The V end was cut by 2 bases, the J end by 4 bases, with 8 bases between. The CDR3 spans 13 residues. Germline loops: CDR1 KGHSH, CDR2 LQKENI. As DNA, the CDR3 is TGTGCCAGCTCACCAGTGGACGGCTATGGCTACACCTTC. Protein: CASSPVDGYGYTF.